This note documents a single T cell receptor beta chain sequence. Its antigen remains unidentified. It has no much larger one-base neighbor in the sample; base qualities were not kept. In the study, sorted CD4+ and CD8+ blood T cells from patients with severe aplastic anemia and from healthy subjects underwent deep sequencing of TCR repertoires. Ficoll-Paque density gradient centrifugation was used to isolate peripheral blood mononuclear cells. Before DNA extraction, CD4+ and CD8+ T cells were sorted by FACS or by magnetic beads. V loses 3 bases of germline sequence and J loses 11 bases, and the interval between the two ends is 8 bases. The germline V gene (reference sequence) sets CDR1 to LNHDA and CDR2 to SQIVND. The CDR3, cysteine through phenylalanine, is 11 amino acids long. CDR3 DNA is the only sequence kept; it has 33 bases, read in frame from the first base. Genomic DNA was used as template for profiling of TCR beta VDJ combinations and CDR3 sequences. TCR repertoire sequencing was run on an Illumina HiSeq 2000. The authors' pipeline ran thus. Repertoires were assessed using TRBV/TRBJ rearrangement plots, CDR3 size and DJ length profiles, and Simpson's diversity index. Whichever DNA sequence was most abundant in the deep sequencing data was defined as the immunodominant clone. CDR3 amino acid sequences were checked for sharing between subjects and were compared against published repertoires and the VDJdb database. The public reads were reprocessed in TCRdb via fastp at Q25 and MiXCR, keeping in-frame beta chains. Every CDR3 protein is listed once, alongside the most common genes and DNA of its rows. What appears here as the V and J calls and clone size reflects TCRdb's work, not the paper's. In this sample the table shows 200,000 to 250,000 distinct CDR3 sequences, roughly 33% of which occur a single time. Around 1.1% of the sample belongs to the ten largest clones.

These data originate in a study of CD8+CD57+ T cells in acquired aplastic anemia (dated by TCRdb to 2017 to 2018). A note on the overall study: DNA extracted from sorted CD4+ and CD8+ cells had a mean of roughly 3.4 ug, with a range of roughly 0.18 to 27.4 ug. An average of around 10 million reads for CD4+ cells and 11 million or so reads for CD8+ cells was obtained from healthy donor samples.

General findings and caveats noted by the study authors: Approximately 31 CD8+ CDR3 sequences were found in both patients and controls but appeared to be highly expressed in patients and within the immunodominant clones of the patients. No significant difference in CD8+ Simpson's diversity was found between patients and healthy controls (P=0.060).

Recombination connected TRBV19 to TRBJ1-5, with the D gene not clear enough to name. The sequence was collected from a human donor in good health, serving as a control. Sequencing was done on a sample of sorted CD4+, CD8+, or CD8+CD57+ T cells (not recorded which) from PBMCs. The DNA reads TGTGCCAGTAGTATGAGTTCGGCCCAGCATTTT. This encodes CASSMSSAQHF.